The present entry profiles one T cell receptor (beta chain) with its context. The CDR3 runs to 14 residues. CDR1 SGHAT and CDR2 FQDESV come from the germline V gene (reference sequence). Trimming cost V 1 base and J 5 bases; bases outside gene matches: 4. How the authors handled the data: How many nucleated cells were present was estimated from reference gene primer amplification. Using immunoSEQ multiplex PCR, the repertoire was profiled, and TCRdb retains in-frame clones only, with some absent. Clonal size and the V and J genes are those of that table, whereas D and trimming came from the DNA. Among about 270,000 clones listed, under 95% were seen once. These data are taken from a study of blood T cell repertoires in COVID-19. Study as a whole: Nucleic acid was either cDNA or gDNA, and it came from T cells, B-cell-depleted T cells, or PBMCs.

The V call is TRBV11-1, the J call TRBJ2-7; 8 nucleotides match TRBD2. The clonotype originates from a man in his forties who had been exposed to COVID-19. Source material: PBMCs or T cells enriched from blood (not recorded which). Here the CDR3 DNA reads TGTGCCAGCAGCTTAGAACTAGCGGAAAACGAGCAGTACTTC. It is translated as CASSLELAENEQYF.